This T cell receptor beta chain was sequenced in a study of cytomegalovirus exposure and HLA in healthy donors (dated by TCRdb to about 2017). For context, the study as a whole: In an earlier analysis of under 750 of the donors, 250 to 350 Gb of sequence data and 90 million to 120 million unique TCR beta sequences from about 179 million T cells were reported. An earlier analysis of around 540 of the donors applied high-throughput TCR beta sequencing to assess whether each TCR beta V gene segment acted as functional or pseudogenic. The aim of the study was to test whether cataloging public T cell receptors could identify signatures of past pathogen exposure. The T cell repertoires of several hundred subjects were profiled by immunosequencing and related to cytomegalovirus serostatus. Among some 410 genotyped donors of the cohort, an average of about 220,000 unique TCR beta nucleotide sequences was sequenced per donor, of which roughly 18% were non-productive. Of the roughly 410 genotyped donors, 81% were placed in the genetic ancestry cluster associated with self-reported Caucasian donors. Roughly five DR-DQ haplotypes were handled as single units for association and clustering, since linkage in the cohort was strong. Rather than using new phenotypic data, the later analysis identified candidate immune exposures from TCR beta sequences and from how often those sequences occurred across donors. Typing coverage differed by locus: A, B, C, DRB1 and DQB1 were typed in roughly 629-640 donors, DQA1 in 500 to 550, DPA1 in some 570, and DPB1 in around 440. A later genetic analysis used genome-wide SNP genotypes for about 60% of the roughly 700 donors, treating that subset as a discovery cohort. The study combined high-throughput TCR immunosequencing, statistical association of individual TCRs with disease status, and machine learning to predict cytomegalovirus infection status. Class I and class II HLA loci were covered by the typing at four-digit resolution. Every repertoire in the discovery cohort had been generated on one and the same sequencing platform. A separate validation cohort of about 110 different subjects was used in addition to the roughly 700-subject first cohort. To study patterns of TCR occurrence, a later analysis re-analyzed previously published TCR beta repertoires from 666 donors and added high-resolution HLA genotyping. Donor age, sex, ethnicity and CMV serostatus were collected together with the repertoire data. An early release covering 550 to 700 HLA-typed donors comprised approximately 300 gigabases of sequencing data and approximately 80 million unique TCR sequences. Summary of the overall study and its limitations: In a later analysis, HLA-associated TCR beta chains were found to be more clonally expanded and to have lower generation probabilities than equally common non-associated chains. A later analysis associated about 17,000 TCR beta sequences with specific HLA alleles at a false discovery rate of 0.05. Because some donors lacked HLA typing at each locus, the association tests relied only on the typed subset. In a later genetic analysis, a missense DCLRE1C variant was associated with V-gene and J-gene trimming of TCR beta chains, and the association was replicated in an independent cohort. A further reported finding was that TCR beta sequences accurately predicted the HLA-A and HLA-B alleles for most subjects in the first cohort. The study gave a list of under 200 TCR beta chains associated with cytomegalovirus. An earlier analysis of around 540 of the donors showed that most TCR beta V segments appeared in productive rearrangements either about 90% or about 30% of the time, which broadly matched IMGT annotations. In a later genetic analysis, fewer N-insertions in productive TCRs were reported among donors in an Asian-associated ancestry cluster than the roughly 640-donor mean. Linkage disequilibrium might explain the correlated functional status among segregating V segments, but an unknown experimental factor could not be excluded. Across donors, most TCR sequences were observed very rarely, whereas some public TCRs were present in many individuals. Cytomegalovirus status was reported to be diagnosed by the classifier with high specificity and sensitivity in both the original and validation cohorts. Immune exposure information for the cohort was limited to CMV serostatus. In vitro tests confirmed that a few of the cytomegalovirus-associated TCR beta chains recognize cytomegalovirus antigens. The sequencing pipeline was judged likely to have produced a cluster of highly shared sequence variants as a technical artifact. Assigning TCR associations to individual alleles was difficult when HLA alleles, especially DR and DQ, strongly co-occurred. Roughly uniform sequencing depth across donors was assumed in presence/absence analyses, although this assumption may not hold. The 87-base-pair reads could not distinguish some IMGT-functional V segments, including TRBV6-2 and TRBV6-3, so those segments were excluded. The cohort was sequenced for TCR beta chains only, and without alpha or paired-chain data the features that could be detected were limited. In a later analysis, most CMV-associated TCR beta chains were found to appear HLA-restricted, with HLA associations seemingly driven largely by CMV exposure. The earlier analysis of some 560 of the donors excluded roughly 16 rarely observed V segments, including chromosome 9 orphons, because counts were too low. A later analysis reported that several top co-occurrence clusters appeared linked to parvovirus B19, influenza, CMV and Epstein-Barr virus. In a later analysis, TCR association rates were found to vary across HLA loci, with the most associated TCRs seen for DRB1 alleles and the fewest for HLA-C alleles. According to the authors, the approach could potentially be generalized to other disease states and immunological phenotypes.

The CDR3 numbers 13 residues from cysteine through phenylalanine. Only the CDR3 DNA stays, 39 bases, in frame from base 1. Relative to germline, V is missing 3 bases and J is missing 7 bases, with 6 bases of the junction outside any gene match. Per the germline V gene, KGHSH is the CDR1 and LQKENI is the CDR2. Library creation used the immunoSEQ multiplex PCR assay. The multiplex PCR relied on a mix of 60 forward primers for TCR Vbeta segments and 13 reverse primers for TCR Jbeta segments. The CDR3 region of rearranged TCR beta genes was amplified from genomic DNA by a multiplex PCR assay. The amplified TCR beta libraries were sequenced on the Illumina HiSeq System as 87-base-pair reads. The study's own analysis went as follows. Across the 600 to 700 repertoires, a later analysis counted about 81 million unique TCR beta chains, around 11 million of which were shared by at least two donors. To remove PCR and sequencing errors, raw reads were error-corrected and collapsed into unique sequences using a nearest-neighbor algorithm that merged closely related sequences. CDR3 sequences were aligned to IMGT reference sequences to assign V, D and J gene segments. For a sequence to be retained, a match of at least six nucleotides to both a V gene segment and a J gene segment was required. Rearrangements were called productive when the CDR3 lacked stop codons and stayed in frame with V and J; all others were non-productive. Following IMGT convention, CDR3 was defined as the stretch from the second conserved V-encoded cysteine up to the conserved J-encoded phenylalanine. The earlier analysis of about 610 of the donors excluded sequences that lacked an unambiguous match to a single V gene segment. An earlier analysis of under 750 of the donors called V segments functional above 56.7% productive rearrangements and segregating when the between-donor standard deviation exceeded 5%. A statistical classification framework was built for diagnosing cytomegalovirus status from the catalog of TCR beta chain sequences. In a later analysis, V and J genes were assigned by comparing TCR nucleotide sequences against IMGT/GENE-DB human TR gene sequences. In a later analysis, CDR3 sequences and most-parsimonious VDJ recombination scenarios were assigned using the TCRdist pipeline. In a later analysis, each TCR beta chain was defined by its CDR3 amino acid sequence together with its V-gene family, and reads lacking a unique V-gene family were excluded. In a later analysis, some 600 highly shared, low-generation-probability nucleotide sequences were removed to address suspected cross-contamination and a sequencing artifact. For each public chain, a later analysis derived a clonal expansion index from normalized ranks of inferred template counts within each repertoire. In a later analysis, generation probabilities were computed using a VDJ recombination model fitted to out-of-frame rearrangements, and the results were checked against IGoR. A later analysis scored TCR-TCR, TCR-HLA and TCR-CMV co-occurrence with hypergeometric tests, applying a repertoire-size bias correction to TCR pairs. In a later analysis, false discovery rates were estimated by permuting HLA or CMV assignments 20 times. A later analysis grouped co-occurring TCRs with DBSCAN, adding TCRdist sequence similarity when clustering within HLA-allele-positive subsets. Repertoires with fewer than 30,000 or more than 120,000 public chains, plus five repertoires with anomalous nucleotide sharing, were excluded from co-occurrence clustering. In TCRdb, the immuneACCESS table is reduced to in-frame sequences with V and J assigned. These tables do not hold every clone; where another copy was compared, an unresolved V gene accounts for under half, and the others remain unexplained. From that table come the V and J calls and clone size; the DNA was used to work out D and trimming. This sample comprises about 150,000 clones, 60% to 80% of them detected only once. Under 0.8% of the sample is held by the ten biggest clonotypes.

As to this clone: The clone's antigen remains unknown. No base-level quality is on record; no much larger clone is a single base apart.

In total, approximately 610 healthy bone marrow donors made up the cohort. At the time of sampling, every cohort member was nominally healthy, though immune exposures that went unrecorded were likely present. The donor tested CMV seronegative and was one of the 352 seronegative cohort members. A peripheral blood sample was collected from each donor, and TCR beta sequencing was performed on peripheral blood mononuclear cells. Genomic DNA was extracted from the blood cell samples with the Qiagen DNeasy Blood Extraction Kit. The clonotype was recovered from a male donor in good health and CMV-seronegative. Sequencing input: PBMCs. In this chain, TRBV18 is recombined with TRBJ2-7; a stretch of 7 junction bases matches TRBD1. CDR3 reads: CASSPGTDLEQYF. The bases are TGTGCCAGCTCACCCGGGACAGATCTAGAGCAGTACTTC.